These T cell receptor beta chains were read from a single sample in a study of T cells in Graves' hyperthyroidism and ophthalmopathy. TCRdb re-derived calls from the multiplex PCR reads in MiXCR, one entry per CDR3 protein. The repertoire holds approximately 600,000 distinct CDR3 sequences, with 12% to 15% as singletons. Sample: blood. The receptors stem from a young woman with Graves' ophthalmopathy. Each CDR3 is given with its conserved first and last residue. Fields, in order: D gene, V gene, CDR3 length, J gene, clone size, CDR3 DNA, CDR3 protein. A D gene is named only where the DNA matches it firmly. Clone size, where shown, is once, few, many, or a class for clones that have expanded.

D gene: NA
V gene: TRBV20-1
CDR3 length: 13
J gene: TRBJ2-6
clone size: few
CDR3 DNA: TGCAGTGCTAGTATGAGCTGGGCCAACGTCCTGACTTTC
CDR3 protein: CSASMSWANVLTF

D gene: NA
V gene: TRBV6-1
CDR3 length: 16
J gene: TRBJ2-7
clone size: few
CDR3 DNA: TGTGCCAGCACCGAAAAGGGAGGGAGGGGGCCCTACGAGCAGTACTTC
CDR3 protein: CASTEKGGRGPYEQYF

D gene: TRBD1
V gene: TRBV2
CDR3 length: 19
J gene: TRBJ1-6
clone size: few
CDR3 DNA: TGTGCCAGCAGTGGTTACAGGGGTTCAGGGAGCTCCTATAATTCACCCCTCCACTTT
CDR3 protein: CASSGYRGSGSSYNSPLHF

D gene: NA
V gene: TRBV28
CDR3 length: 16
J gene: TRBJ2-3
clone size: many
CDR3 DNA: TGTGCCAGCAGTCCGCCGTTCGGCAGGAAGGCATACACGCAGTATTTT
CDR3 protein: CASSPPFGRKAYTQYF

D gene: NA
V gene: TRBV29-1
CDR3 length: 12
J gene: TRBJ1-4
clone size: NA
CDR3 DNA: TGCAGCGGAACCGGGGTTAATGAAAAACTGTTTTTT
CDR3 protein: CSGTGVNEKLFF

D gene: NA
V gene: TRBV10-3
CDR3 length: 15
J gene: TRBJ2-2
clone size: many
CDR3 DNA: TGTGCCATCAGTGAGTCTGAGGCCGACACCGGGGAGCTGTTTTTT
CDR3 protein: CAISESEADTGELFF

D gene: TRBD1
V gene: TRBV9
CDR3 length: 15
J gene: TRBJ2-2
clone size: NA
CDR3 DNA: TGTGCCAGCAGCGTAGTACAGGGGGCCGGCGGGGAGCTGTTTTTT
CDR3 protein: CASSVVQGAGGELFF

D gene: NA
V gene: TRBV6-2/TRBV6-3
CDR3 length: 13
J gene: TRBJ1-2
clone size: NA
CDR3 DNA: TGTGCCAGCAGTTGGTTGAGGGACTATGGCTACACCTTC
CDR3 protein: CASSWLRDYGYTF

D gene: NA
V gene: TRBV27
CDR3 length: 13
J gene: TRBJ2-5
clone size: many
CDR3 DNA: TGTGCCAGCAGTTTATCAGTGGTAGCCGCCCAGTACTTC
CDR3 protein: CASSLSVVAAQYF

D gene: NA
V gene: TRBV29-1
CDR3 length: 11
J gene: TRBJ1-1
clone size: many
CDR3 DNA: TGCAGCGTTGAAAAAAACACTGAAGCTTTCTTT
CDR3 protein: CSVEKNTEAFF

D gene: NA
V gene: TRBV7-9
CDR3 length: 16
J gene: TRBJ2-2
clone size: many
CDR3 DNA: TGTGCCAGCAGCCCCGGGACACGGAGTTGGACCGGGGAGCTGTTTTTT
CDR3 protein: CASSPGTRSWTGELFF

D gene: NA
V gene: TRBV2
CDR3 length: 14
J gene: TRBJ1-1
clone size: many
CDR3 DNA: TGTGCCAGCAGCGGGACCGGGACGGGCACTGAAGCTTTCTTT
CDR3 protein: CASSGTGTGTEAFF

D gene: NA
V gene: TRBV7-9
CDR3 length: 15
J gene: TRBJ2-1
clone size: many
CDR3 DNA: TGTGCCAGCAGCTTTAACCGACGGCATCTCAATGAGCAGTTCTTC
CDR3 protein: CASSFNRRHLNEQFF

D gene: NA
V gene: TRBV28
CDR3 length: 15
J gene: TRBJ1-3
clone size: few
CDR3 DNA: TGTGCCAGCAGTATGGAACCCGGCGCTGGAAACACCATATATTTT
CDR3 protein: CASSMEPGAGNTIYF

D gene: NA
V gene: TRBV13
CDR3 length: 16
J gene: TRBJ2-7
clone size: NA
CDR3 DNA: TGTGCCAGCAGCTTCCAAGGGGCAGCCCCTAGGTACGAGCAGTACTTC
CDR3 protein: CASSFQGAAPRYEQYF

D gene: TRBD1
V gene: TRBV12-3/TRBV12-4
CDR3 length: 16
J gene: TRBJ1-2
clone size: many
CDR3 DNA: TGTGCCAGCAGAACCTCGGGACAGGGGCGAGGGTATGGCTACACCTTC
CDR3 protein: CASRTSGQGRGYGYTF

D gene: NA
V gene: TRBV12-3/TRBV12-4
CDR3 length: 17
J gene: TRBJ2-3
clone size: many
CDR3 DNA: TGTGCCAGCAGTTTATGGTTCATGGGCGTGACCACAGATACGCAGTATTTT
CDR3 protein: CASSLWFMGVTTDTQYF

D gene: NA
V gene: TRBV29-1
CDR3 length: 14
J gene: TRBJ1-1
clone size: many
CDR3 DNA: TGCAGCGTTGAACCGGGGGGTTATCTCACTGAAGCTTTCTTT
CDR3 protein: CSVEPGGYLTEAFF

D gene: NA
V gene: TRBV3-1
CDR3 length: 15
J gene: TRBJ1-2
clone size: many
CDR3 DNA: TGTGCCAGCAGCCAAGTATGGGGCGGCGGGGAAGGCTACACCTTC
CDR3 protein: CASSQVWGGGEGYTF

D gene: NA
V gene: TRBV12-3/TRBV12-4
CDR3 length: 14
J gene: TRBJ2-3
clone size: many
CDR3 DNA: TGTGCCAGCAGTTTAACCCCGTCCGGAGATACGCAGTATTTT
CDR3 protein: CASSLTPSGDTQYF

D gene: TRBD2
V gene: TRBV9
CDR3 length: 15
J gene: TRBJ2-1
clone size: NA
CDR3 DNA: TGTGCCAGCAGCGGAGGACTAGCGTCCTACAATGAGCAGTTCTTC
CDR3 protein: CASSGGLASYNEQFF

D gene: NA
V gene: TRBV7-3
CDR3 length: 13
J gene: TRBJ1-1
clone size: many
CDR3 DNA: TGTGCCAGCAGCAAACTCGACAACACTGAAGCTTTCTTT
CDR3 protein: CASSKLDNTEAFF

D gene: NA
V gene: TRBV28
CDR3 length: 14
J gene: TRBJ2-1
clone size: many
CDR3 DNA: TGTGCCAGCAGCCAACAAGGGTGGGGGGATGAGCAGTTCTTC
CDR3 protein: CASSQQGWGDEQFF

D gene: NA
V gene: TRBV7-2
CDR3 length: 15
J gene: TRBJ2-3
clone size: NA
CDR3 DNA: TGTGCCAGCAGCTTGGAGGGGGGGCCCACAGATACGCAGTATTTT
CDR3 protein: CASSLEGGPTDTQYF

D gene: NA
V gene: TRBV9
CDR3 length: 14
J gene: TRBJ2-7
clone size: many
CDR3 DNA: TGTGCCAGCAGCGTAGATCTCAGGGGCAACGAGCAGTACTTC
CDR3 protein: CASSVDLRGNEQYF

D gene: TRBD1
V gene: TRBV19
CDR3 length: 16
J gene: TRBJ1-5
clone size: few
CDR3 DNA: TGTGCCAGTAGTATTAGTAGGGGGCGCGGCAATCAGCCCCAGCATTTT
CDR3 protein: CASSISRGRGNQPQHF

D gene: NA
V gene: TRBV18
CDR3 length: 14
J gene: TRBJ1-6
clone size: many
CDR3 DNA: TGTGCCAGCTCACCGCAGGGCGATAATTCACCCCTCCACTTT
CDR3 protein: CASSPQGDNSPLHF

D gene: TRBD2
V gene: TRBV2
CDR3 length: 18
J gene: TRBJ2-3
clone size: many
CDR3 DNA: TGTGCCAGCAGACAGCGGACTAGCGGGAGTATCCTCACAGATACGCAGTATTTT
CDR3 protein: CASRQRTSGSILTDTQYF

D gene: TRBD2
V gene: TRBV6-5
CDR3 length: 17
J gene: TRBJ2-7
clone size: few
CDR3 DNA: TGTGCCAGCAGTTCAGAACCCTTAGCGGGAGGGCCGTACGAGCAGTACTTC
CDR3 protein: CASSSEPLAGGPYEQYF

D gene: TRBD1
V gene: TRBV10-3
CDR3 length: 14
J gene: TRBJ2-2
clone size: few
CDR3 DNA: TGTGCCATCCACAGGGGATCGGACACCGGGGAGCTGTTTTTT
CDR3 protein: CAIHRGSDTGELFF

D gene: TRBD1
V gene: TRBV12-3/TRBV12-4
CDR3 length: 15
J gene: TRBJ2-7
clone size: many
CDR3 DNA: TGTGCCAGCAGTTTCCCGGGACAGGGGTACCGCGAGCAGTACTTC
CDR3 protein: CASSFPGQGYREQYF

D gene: NA
V gene: TRBV6-1
CDR3 length: 16
J gene: TRBJ1-5
clone size: NA
CDR3 DNA: TGTGCCAGCAGTGAAGGGTTAAGCAGGGTAATTCAGCCCCAGCATTTT
CDR3 protein: CASSEGLSRVIQPQHF

D gene: TRBD2
V gene: TRBV27
CDR3 length: 14
J gene: TRBJ2-7
clone size: many
CDR3 DNA: TGTGCCAGCAGTTTATCAATTTTAGCGGGAGAACAGTACTTC
CDR3 protein: CASSLSILAGEQYF

D gene: TRBD1
V gene: TRBV7-8
CDR3 length: 14
J gene: TRBJ2-3
clone size: many
CDR3 DNA: TGTGCCAGCAGCTCTACCGCAGGGGGAGATACGCAGTATTTT
CDR3 protein: CASSSTAGGDTQYF

D gene: TRBD2
V gene: TRBV20-1
CDR3 length: 12
J gene: TRBJ2-1
clone size: few
CDR3 DNA: TGCAGGGCCCATCGTAGCGGGGATGAGCAGTTCTTC
CDR3 protein: CRAHRSGDEQFF

D gene: TRBD1
V gene: TRBV5-6
CDR3 length: 13
J gene: TRBJ1-1
clone size: NA
CDR3 DNA: TGTGCCAGCACCAGGGACAGGTGGACTGAAGCTTTCTTT
CDR3 protein: CASTRDRWTEAFF

D gene: TRBD1
V gene: TRBV3-1
CDR3 length: 15
J gene: TRBJ1-5
clone size: many
CDR3 DNA: TGTGCCAGCAGCCAAGGAGGACAGGGCAATCAGCCCCAGCATTTT
CDR3 protein: CASSQGGQGNQPQHF

D gene: NA
V gene: TRBV9
CDR3 length: 14
J gene: TRBJ2-7
clone size: few
CDR3 DNA: TGTGCCAGCAGCGTATCTCTCGCCCCCTACGAGCAGTACTTC
CDR3 protein: CASSVSLAPYEQYF

D gene: TRBD2
V gene: TRBV12-3/TRBV12-4
CDR3 length: 15
J gene: TRBJ2-3
clone size: many
CDR3 DNA: TGTGCCAGCAGTTTTGCCAGCGGGAGAACAGATACGCAGTATTTT
CDR3 protein: CASSFASGRTDTQYF

D gene: NA
V gene: TRBV19
CDR3 length: 15
J gene: TRBJ1-1
clone size: NA
CDR3 DNA: TGTGCCAGTAGTACCCGAGGAGGGTTGAACACTGAAGCTTTCTTT
CDR3 protein: CASSTRGGLNTEAFF

D gene: TRBD1
V gene: TRBV2
CDR3 length: 14
J gene: TRBJ1-4
clone size: NA
CDR3 DNA: TGTGCCAGCGAAAGCGGACAGGGTAGGGAAAAACTGTTTTTT
CDR3 protein: CASESGQGREKLFF

D gene: TRBD1
V gene: TRBV7-9
CDR3 length: 15
J gene: TRBJ2-3
clone size: many
CDR3 DNA: TGTGCCAGCAGCCCCCCGGACAGGGGTACAGATACGCAGTATTTT
CDR3 protein: CASSPPDRGTDTQYF

D gene: TRBD1
V gene: TRBV10-3
CDR3 length: 15
J gene: TRBJ1-1
clone size: many
CDR3 DNA: TGTGCCATCAGGCCAAGGACAGGGGGGGACACTGAAGCTTTCTTT
CDR3 protein: CAIRPRTGGDTEAFF

D gene: NA
V gene: TRBV11-2
CDR3 length: 16
J gene: TRBJ2-3
clone size: many
CDR3 DNA: TGTGCCAGCAGCTTAGTCCGGGAGGCAGGGGCAGATACGCAGTATTTT
CDR3 protein: CASSLVREAGADTQYF

D gene: TRBD2
V gene: TRBV9
CDR3 length: 14
J gene: TRBJ2-7
clone size: many
CDR3 DNA: TGTGCCAGCAGCGTTAGCGGGAGGTCCTACGAGCAGTACTTC
CDR3 protein: CASSVSGRSYEQYF